This T cell receptor beta chain was recorded in a study of blood T cell repertoires in COVID-19. TCRdb's copy holds only in-frame clones and misses some; the assay was immunoSEQ multiplex PCR. Among about 330,000 clones listed, 85% were seen once. CDR3 length equals 13 residues. CDR1 SGHKS and CDR2 YYEKEE come from the germline V gene (reference sequence). Deletions cut 2 bases from V and 5 bases from J, with 10 bases between. The sequencing input was peripheral blood. The clonotype comes from a human donor in a cohort sampled during active COVID-19. The V gene is TRBV5-5, the J gene TRBJ2-5, with D possibly TRBD2 on 5 matching bases. The CDR3 loop is CASSFPGIETQYF. The CDR3 region has the DNA TGTGCCAGCAGCTTCCCCGGGATCGAGACCCAGTACTTC.